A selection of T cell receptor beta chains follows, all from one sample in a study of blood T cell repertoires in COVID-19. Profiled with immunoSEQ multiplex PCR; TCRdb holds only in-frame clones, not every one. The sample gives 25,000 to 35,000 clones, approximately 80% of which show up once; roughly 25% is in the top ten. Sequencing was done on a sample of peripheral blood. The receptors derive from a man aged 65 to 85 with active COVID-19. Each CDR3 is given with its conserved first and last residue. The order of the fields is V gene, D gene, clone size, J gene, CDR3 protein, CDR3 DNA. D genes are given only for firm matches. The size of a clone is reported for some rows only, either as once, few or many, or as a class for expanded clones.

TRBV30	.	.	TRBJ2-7	CAWSVGRGPYEQYF	TGTGCCTGGAGTGTAGGGCGGGGACCCTACGAGCAGTACTTC
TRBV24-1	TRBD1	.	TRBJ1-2	CATGFNGQGNGYTF	TGTGCCACCGGCTTTAATGGACAGGGGAATGGCTACACCTTC
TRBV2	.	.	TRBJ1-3	CASQGNTIYF	TGTGCCAGCCAAGGAAACACCATATATTTT
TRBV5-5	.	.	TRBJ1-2	CASSFPGSNYGYTF	TGTGCCAGCAGCTTTCCAGGGTCGAACTATGGCTACACCTTC
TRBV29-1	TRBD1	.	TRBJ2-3	CSMGWGRGQGHTDTQYF	TGCAGCATGGGCTGGGGTCGGGGACAGGGCCACACAGATACGCAGTATTTT
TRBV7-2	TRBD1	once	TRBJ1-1	CASSLVGQGSTEAFF	TGTGCCAGCAGCTTAGTGGGACAGGGCAGCACTGAAGCTTTCTTT
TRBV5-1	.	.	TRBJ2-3	CASTEVTSTDTQYF	TGCGCCAGCACCGAGGTAACTAGCACAGATACGCAGTATTTT
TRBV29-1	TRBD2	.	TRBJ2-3	CSAGTSGSTDTQYF	TGCAGCGCAGGGACTAGCGGGAGCACAGATACGCAGTATTTT
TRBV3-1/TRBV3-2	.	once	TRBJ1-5	CASSQDIFYQPQHF	TGTGCCAGCAGCCAAGATATCTTCTATCAGCCCCAGCATTTT
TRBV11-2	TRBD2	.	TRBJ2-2	CASSSNRASGSSTGELFF	TGTGCCAGCAGCTCAAATCGGGCTAGCGGGAGTTCGACCGGGGAGCTGTTTTTT
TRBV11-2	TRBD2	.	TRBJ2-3	CASSYISGGAGTDTQYF	TGTGCCAGCAGCTACATTAGCGGGGGGGCCGGGACAGATACGCAGTATTTT
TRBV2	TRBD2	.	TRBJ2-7	CASFPRGGVHYEQYF	TGTGCCAGCTTCCCGCGGGGGGGGGTCCACTACGAGCAGTACTTC
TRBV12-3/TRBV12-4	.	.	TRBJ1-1	CASSPRRGTEAFF	TGTGCCAGCAGCCCCCGCAGGGGAACTGAAGCTTTCTTT
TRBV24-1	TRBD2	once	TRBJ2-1	CATSGFPPASGGGYNEQFF	TGTGCCACCAGTGGATTCCCTCCGGCTAGCGGAGGAGGCTACAATGAGCAGTTCTTC
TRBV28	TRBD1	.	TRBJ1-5	CASSLDRVGNQPQHF	TGTGCCAGCAGTTTAGACAGGGTGGGCAATCAGCCCCAGCATTTT
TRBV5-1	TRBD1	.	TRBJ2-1	CASSLIGTGGSPGQFF	TGCGCCAGCAGCTTAATCGGGACAGGGGGGTCTCCAGGGCAGTTCTTC
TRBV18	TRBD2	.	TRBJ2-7	CASSPPGREGLNEQYF	TGTGCCAGCTCACCCCCCGGCAGGGAGGGTTTAAACGAGCAGTACTTC
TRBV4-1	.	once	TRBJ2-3	CASSQDSQGRADTQYF	TGCGCCAGCAGCCAAGATTCACAGGGTAGGGCAGATACGCAGTATTTT
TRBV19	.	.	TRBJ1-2	CASSFFAGTNYGYTF	TGTGCCAGTAGTTTTTTCGCGGGAACTAACTATGGCTACACCTTC
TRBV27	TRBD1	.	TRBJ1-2	CASSDRGLGYTF	TGTGCCAGCAGTGACAGGGGGCTTGGCTACACCTTC
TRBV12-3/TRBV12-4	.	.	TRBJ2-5	CASSGKTQYF	TGTGCCAGTTCCGGGAAGACCCAGTACTTC
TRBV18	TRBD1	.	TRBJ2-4	CASSLTGVNIQYF	TGTGCCAGCTCACTGACAGGGGTAAACATTCAGTACTTC
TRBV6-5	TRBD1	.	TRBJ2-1	CASVPGQGDYNEQFF	TGTGCCAGCGTGCCGGGACAGGGTGACTACAATGAGCAGTTCTTC
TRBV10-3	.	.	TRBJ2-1	CAISESAYASYNEQFF	TGTGCCATCAGTGAGTCCGCCTACGCATCCTACAATGAGCAGTTCTTC
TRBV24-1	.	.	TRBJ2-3	CATSDVTSRTDTQYF	TGTGCCACCAGTGACGTTACTAGCCGCACAGATACGCAGTATTTT
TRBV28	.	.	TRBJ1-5	CASRNAQGSVQPQHF	TGTGCCAGCAGGAACGCACAGGGTTCGGTTCAGCCCCAGCATTTT
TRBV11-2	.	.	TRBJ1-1	CASSLGAKNTEAFF	TGTGCCAGCAGCTTAGGGGCAAAGAACACTGAAGCTTTCTTT
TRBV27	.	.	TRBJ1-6	CASSPGAGFTNSPLHF	TGTGCCAGCAGTCCGGGTGCGGGCTTTACTAATTCACCCCTCCACTTT
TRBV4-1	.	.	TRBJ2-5	CASSSRGGTQETQYF	TGCGCCAGCAGCTCTCGTGGAGGCACACAAGAGACCCAGTACTTC
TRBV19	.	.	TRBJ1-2	CASSPSHRRGYGYTF	TGTGCCAGTAGTCCATCCCATCGGAGGGGATATGGCTACACCTTC
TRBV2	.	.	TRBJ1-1	CATKMNTEAFF	TGTGCCACAAAAATGAACACTGAAGCTTTCTTT
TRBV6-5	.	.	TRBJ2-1	CASRVSGPNEQFF	TGTGCCAGCAGAGTGAGCGGGCCCAATGAGCAGTTCTTC
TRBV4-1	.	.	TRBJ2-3	CASSPSGVGTDTQYF	TGCGCCAGCAGCCCTTCCGGAGTGGGCACAGATACGCAGTATTTT
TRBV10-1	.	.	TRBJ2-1	CASSEGAGAHNEQFF	TGCGCCAGCAGTGAAGGCGCGGGGGCCCACAATGAGCAGTTCTTC
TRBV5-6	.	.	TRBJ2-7	CASSTGSRTYEQYF	TGTGCCAGCAGCACCGGGTCACGAACCTACGAGCAGTACTTC
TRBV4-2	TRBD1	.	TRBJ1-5	CASSQDGTGRWDQPQHF	TGTGCCAGCAGCCAAGATGGGACAGGGAGATGGGATCAGCCCCAGCATTTT
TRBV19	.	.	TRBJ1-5	CAAEQGLNQPQHF	TGTGCCGCCGAACAGGGTTTAAATCAGCCCCAGCATTTT
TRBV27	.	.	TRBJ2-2	CASSFGHSPGELFF	TGTGCCAGCAGTTTTGGACACTCCCCCGGGGAGCTGTTTTTT
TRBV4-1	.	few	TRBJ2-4	CASSQGTDGDIQYF	TGCGCCAGCAGCCAAGGGACAGACGGGGACATTCAGTACTTC
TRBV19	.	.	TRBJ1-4	CASSRQLGDTTNEKLFF	TGTGCCAGTAGTAGACAGCTTGGAGACACAACTAATGAAAAACTGTTTTTT
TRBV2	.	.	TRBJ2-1	CASSYYNEQFF	TGTGCCAGCAGTTACTACAATGAGCAGTTCTTC
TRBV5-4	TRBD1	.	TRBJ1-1	CATLRQGRNTEAFF	TGTGCCACCCTGAGACAGGGTAGAAACACTGAAGCTTTCTTT